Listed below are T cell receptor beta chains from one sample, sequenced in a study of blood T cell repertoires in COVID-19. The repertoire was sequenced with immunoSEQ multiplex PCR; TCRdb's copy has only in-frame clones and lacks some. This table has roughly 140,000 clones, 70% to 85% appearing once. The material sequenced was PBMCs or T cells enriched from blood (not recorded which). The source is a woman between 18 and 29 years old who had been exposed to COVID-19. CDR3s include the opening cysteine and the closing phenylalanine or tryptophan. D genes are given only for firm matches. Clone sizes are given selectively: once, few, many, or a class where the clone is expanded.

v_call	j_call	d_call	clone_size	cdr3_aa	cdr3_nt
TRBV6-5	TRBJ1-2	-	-	CASSVSGYGYTF	TGTGCCAGCTCGGTATCCGGCTATGGCTACACCTTC
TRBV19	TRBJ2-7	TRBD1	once	CASSEWRTGHEQYF	TGTGCCAGTAGTGAGTGGAGGACAGGTCACGAGCAGTACTTC
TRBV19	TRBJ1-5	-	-	CASSSYISNQPQHF	TGTGCCAGTAGTAGTTACATTAGCAATCAGCCCCAGCATTTT
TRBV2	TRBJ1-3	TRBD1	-	CASIEGAPGNTIYF	TGTGCCAGCATCGAGGGGGCGCCTGGAAACACCATATATTTT
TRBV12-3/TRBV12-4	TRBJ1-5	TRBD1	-	CASKGTGNQPQHF	TGTGCCAGCAAAGGGACAGGGAATCAGCCCCAGCATTTT
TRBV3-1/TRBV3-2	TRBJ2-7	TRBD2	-	CASSPWGKREGVEQYF	TGTGCCAGCAGCCCTTGGGGGAAGCGGGAGGGAGTAGAGCAGTACTTC
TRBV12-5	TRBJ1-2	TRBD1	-	CASALTGVYGYTF	TGTGCTAGTGCCTTGACAGGGGTATATGGCTACACCTTC
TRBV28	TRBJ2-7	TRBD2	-	CASSLSGLARSYEQYF	TGTGCCAGCAGTTTATCCGGACTAGCGCGTAGCTACGAGCAGTACTTC
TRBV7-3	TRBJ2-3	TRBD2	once	CASSKIPGLDITQYF	TGTGCCAGCAGCAAAATCCCGGGACTAGATATAACGCAGTATTTT
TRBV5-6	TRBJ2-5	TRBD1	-	CASSLLGQKNQETQYF	TGTGCCAGCAGCTTGTTGGGACAGAAAAACCAAGAGACCCAGTACTTC
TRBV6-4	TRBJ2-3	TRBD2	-	CASRTSGASTDTQYF	TGTGCCAGCCGGACTAGCGGGGCTAGCACAGATACGCAGTATTTT
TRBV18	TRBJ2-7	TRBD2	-	CASSPSGTSGEGEQYF	TGTGCCAGCTCACCAAGTGGGACTAGCGGAGAAGGCGAGCAGTACTTC
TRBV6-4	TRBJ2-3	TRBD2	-	CASSDSTSGRALPPDTQYF	TGTGCCAGCAGTGACTCGACTAGCGGGAGGGCCCTCCCCCCAGATACGCAGTATTTT
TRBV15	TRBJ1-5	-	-	CATSRPAQGGWFDQPQHF	TGTGCCACCAGCAGACCCGCTCAGGGAGGTTGGTTTGATCAGCCCCAGCATTTT
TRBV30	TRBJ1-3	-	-	CAWSRDNTGNTIYF	TGTGCCTGGAGCCGGGACAATACTGGAAACACCATATATTTT
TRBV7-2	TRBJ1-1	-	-	CASSQDRIPMNTEAFF	TGTGCCAGCAGCCAGGACAGAATTCCTATGAACACTGAAGCTTTCTTT
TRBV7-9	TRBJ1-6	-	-	CASNAGGRSPLHF	TGTGCCAGCAACGCGGGGGGTCGGTCACCCCTCCACTTT
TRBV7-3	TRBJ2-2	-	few	CASSLTTGFTGELFF	TGTGCCAGCAGCTTAACGACAGGTTTCACCGGGGAGCTGTTTTTT
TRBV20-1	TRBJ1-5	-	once	CSASRLANQPQHF	TGCAGTGCTAGTCGCTTAGCCAATCAGCCCCAGCATTTT
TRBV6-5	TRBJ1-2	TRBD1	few	CASSYRTGTGGYGYTF	TGTGCCAGCAGTTACCGCACCGGGACAGGGGGCTATGGCTACACCTTC
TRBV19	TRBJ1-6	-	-	CASSISGGETNSPLHF	TGTGCCAGTAGTATATCGGGGGGTGAAACGAATTCACCCCTCCACTTT
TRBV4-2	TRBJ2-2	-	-	CASSQEGGRVNTGELFF	TGTGCCAGCAGCCAAGAGGGGGGACGGGTGAACACCGGGGAGCTGTTTTTT
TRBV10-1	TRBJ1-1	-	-	CASSDPGSNTEAFF	TGCGCCAGCAGTGACCCGGGGTCGAACACTGAAGCTTTCTTT
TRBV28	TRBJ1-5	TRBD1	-	CATGQGRIQPQHF	TGTGCCACCGGACAGGGGAGGATTCAGCCCCAGCATTTT
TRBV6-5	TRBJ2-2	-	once	CASSYGAGTSTGELFF	TGTGCCAGCAGTTACGGCGCAGGGACTTCGACCGGGGAGCTGTTTTTT
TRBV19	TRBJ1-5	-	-	CASSISQGSNQPQHF	TGTGCCAGTAGTATCTCACAGGGAAGCAATCAGCCCCAGCATTTT
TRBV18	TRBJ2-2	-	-	CASSPANTGELFF	TGTGCCAGCTCACCGGCAAACACCGGGGAGCTGTTTTTT
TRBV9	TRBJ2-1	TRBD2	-	CASSPSGNSYNEQFF	TGTGCCAGCAGCCCTAGCGGAAACTCCTACAATGAGCAGTTCTTC
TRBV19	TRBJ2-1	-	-	CASVLQGYNEQFF	TGTGCCAGTGTACTCCAGGGCTACAATGAGCAGTTCTTC
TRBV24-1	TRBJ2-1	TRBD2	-	CATSDPSGRAVNEQFF	TGTGCCACCAGTGACCCCAGCGGGAGGGCCGTCAATGAGCAGTTCTTC
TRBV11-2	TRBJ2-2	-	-	CASSFGGRVTGELFF	TGTGCCAGCAGCTTCGGGGGGCGCGTCACCGGGGAGCTGTTTTTT
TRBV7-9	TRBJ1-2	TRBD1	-	CASSLLKTGVVYGYTF	TGTGCCAGCAGCCTCCTAAAGACAGGGGTAGTCTATGGCTACACCTTC
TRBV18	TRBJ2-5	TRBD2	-	CASSSGLAGAGGETQYF	TGTGCCAGCTCATCGGGACTAGCGGGAGCAGGAGGAGAGACCCAGTACTTC
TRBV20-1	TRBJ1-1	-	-	CSAVVNTEAFF	TGCAGTGCCGTTGTGAACACTGAAGCTTTCTTT
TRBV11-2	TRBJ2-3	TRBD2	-	CASSPRPREGEDTQYF	TGTGCCAGCAGCCCCCGACCCCGGGAGGGAGAAGATACGCAGTATTTT
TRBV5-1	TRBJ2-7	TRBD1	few	CASSLGQGAYEQYF	TGCGCCAGCAGCTTGGGACAGGGGGCCTACGAGCAGTACTTC
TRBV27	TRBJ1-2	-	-	CASSFTSGWGYTF	TGTGCCAGCAGTTTCACTTCAGGGTGGGGCTACACCTTC
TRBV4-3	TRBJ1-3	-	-	CASSPDRNSGNTIYF	TGCGCCAGCAGCCCTGACAGGAATTCTGGAAACACCATATATTTT
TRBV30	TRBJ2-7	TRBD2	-	CAWSTGLAGASSYEQYF	TGTGCCTGGAGTACGGGACTAGCGGGAGCGAGCTCCTACGAGCAGTACTTC
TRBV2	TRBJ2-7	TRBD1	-	CASSDGQGAYEQYF	TGTGCCAGCAGTGACGGGCAGGGGGCTTACGAGCAGTACTTC
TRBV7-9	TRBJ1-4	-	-	CASGLDSRWEKLFF	TGTGCCAGCGGGTTGGACAGCAGGTGGGAAAAACTGTTTTTT
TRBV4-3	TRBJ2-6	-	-	CASSQDSPAGANVLTF	TGCGCCAGCAGCCAAGATTCCCCGGCTGGGGCCAACGTCCTGACTTTC
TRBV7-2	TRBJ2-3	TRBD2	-	CASSFRAGVSTDTQYF	TGTGCCAGCAGCTTCAGGGCGGGAGTAAGCACAGATACGCAGTATTTT
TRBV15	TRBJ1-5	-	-	CATSRDRDRNQPQHF	TGTGCCACCAGCAGAGACAGGGATCGCAATCAGCCCCAGCATTTT
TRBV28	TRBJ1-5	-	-	CASIEPPAVQPQHF	TGTGCCAGCATCGAACCACCCGCGGTTCAGCCCCAGCATTTT
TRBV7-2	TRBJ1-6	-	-	CASSPGGNSPLHF	TGTGCCAGCAGCCCGGGAGGTAATTCACCCCTCCACTTT
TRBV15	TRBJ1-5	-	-	CATSTSRGSNQPQHF	TGTGCCACCAGCACGTCCCGGGGAAGCAATCAGCCCCAGCATTTT
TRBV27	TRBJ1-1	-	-	CASSLPGSFEAFF	TGTGCCAGCAGTTTACCAGGGTCTTTCGAAGCTTTCTTT
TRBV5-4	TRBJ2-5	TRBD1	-	CASSYQGAGKETQYF	TGTGCCAGCAGCTACCAGGGGGCGGGGAAAGAGACCCAGTACTTC
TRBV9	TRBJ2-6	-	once	CASSSRGAGANVLTF	TGTGCCAGCAGCTCCAGGGGGGCTGGGGCCAACGTCCTGACTTTC